A selection of T cell receptor beta chains follows, all from one sample in a study of blood T cell repertoires in COVID-19. The repertoire was sequenced with immunoSEQ multiplex PCR; TCRdb's copy has only in-frame clones and lacks some. The data contain fewer than 40,000 clones, more than 80% of them seen just once; the ten biggest clones take up about 0.55%. Source material: peripheral blood. Receptors were obtained from a woman aged 40 to 55 with active or convalescent COVID-19. Each CDR3 is given without its conserved first and last residue. Fields, in order: V gene, J gene, clone size, CDR3 protein. Not all rows give a size; the values are once, few, many and, for expanded clones, a class.

TRBV10-3,TRBJ1-5,.,AIRAEGTQPQH
TRBV6-1,TRBJ1-5,.,ASSEGTGVSNQPQH
TRBV11-3,TRBJ2-1,.,ASSLGLAGSYNEQF
TRBV19,TRBJ1-2,.,ASSMGAPGYT
TRBV19,TRBJ1-2,.,ASSRPGDYGYT
TRBV5-1,TRBJ2-7,.,ASSTSGEQY
TRBV4-3,TRBJ2-7,.,ASSQDLGSHNYEQY
TRBV4-3,TRBJ2-7,.,ASSPTRFYEQY
TRBV19,TRBJ2-2,.,ASSPSEAGTGELF
TRBV7-8,TRBJ1-5,.,ASSLGGNNQPQH
TRBV24-1,TRBJ1-2,once,ATSDGNRNTQNYGYT
TRBV7-8,TRBJ2-3,.,ASSLPQGARSTDTQY
TRBV5-1,TRBJ2-3,.,ASSLMAARTDTQY
TRBV12-3/TRBV12-4,TRBJ2-7,.,ASSLAAVEQY
TRBV11-2,TRBJ1-6,once,ASSPYNSPLH
TRBV30,TRBJ2-5,.,AWSRTSGSRGTQY
TRBV10-1,TRBJ1-2,once,ASSESSNRDRGCNGYT
TRBV30,TRBJ1-5,.,AWSVRGYDQPQH
TRBV7-2,TRBJ1-2,.,ASSDSGTGYGGYT
TRBV18,TRBJ2-3,once,ASSPGALAGEVDTQY
TRBV30,TRBJ1-5,.,AWSLVGGANQPQH
TRBV28,TRBJ1-4,.,ASSALGGKNEKLF
TRBV9,TRBJ2-7,.,ASSPHPTDGYEQY
TRBV5-4,TRBJ1-2,.,ASSANSGPYGYT